These 8 T cell receptor beta chains came from one sample sequenced in a study of cytomegalovirus exposure and HLA in healthy donors. The PCR had 60 Vbeta and 13 Jbeta primers. The method was immunoSEQ multiplex PCR; TCRdb's version includes in-frame clones alone and lacks a portion of them. This table holds around 140,000 clones. The sequencing sample was made of PBMCs. These receptors were taken from a male donor in good health and CMV-seronegative.

This sequence joins TRBV5-1 and TRBJ2-3; no clear D. Germline V gives CDR1 SGHRS, CDR2 YFSETQ. V gave up 5 bases and J gave up 2 bases, with 3 bases separating them. This CDR3 contains 11 residues. Here the CDR3 DNA reads TGCGCCAGCAGTAACACAGATACGCAGTATTTT. This sequence encodes CASSNTDTQYF.

The V gene is TRBV19, the J gene TRBJ2-3; perhaps TRBD2 as D (5 bases). Germline lookup yields CDR1 LNHDA and CDR2 SQIVND (reference sequence). Trimming cost V 6 bases and J 3 bases, with 13 bases left between them. The CDR3 runs to 14 residues. The CDR3 DNA sequence: TGTGCCAGTAGCCTAGGAGCGGAGACAGATACGCAGTATTTT. It encodes CASSLGAETDTQYF.

V is TRBV27 and J is TRBJ1-2; TRBD1 is a possible D gene (5 bases). The CDR3 is 14 amino acids. Trimming took off 0 bases at V and 4 bases at J, with 9 bases between the two ends. CDR1 is MNHEY and CDR2 is SMNVEV in the germline V gene (reference sequence). The CDR3 protein is CASSLSQGGYGYTF. In nucleotides, the CDR3 is TGTGCCAGCAGTTTATCGCAGGGAGGCTATGGCTACACCTTC.

V gene TRBV29-1 combines with J gene TRBJ1-1; no firm D call. The CDR3 runs 12 residues. The germline CDR1 and CDR2 sequences are SQVTM and ANQGSEA. The germline V and J ends were trimmed by 5 bases and 4 bases, with 11 bases remaining between them. The CDR3 loop reads CSVNSAGTEAFF. The CDR3 DNA reads TGCAGCGTTAATTCTGCGGGCACTGAAGCTTTCTTT.

The chain couples TRBV19 to TRBJ1-5; D gene unclear. V gave up 10 bases and J gave up 4 bases, with 17 bases separating them. CDR1 LNHDA and CDR2 SQIVND come from the germline V gene (reference sequence). The CDR3 is 14 residues long. CDR3 in amino acids: CATLNGKENQPQHF. DNA for the CDR3: TGTGCCACCCTTAACGGTAAGGAGAATCAGCCCCAGCATTTT.

The V and J genes are TRBV11-1 and TRBJ2-5, with 15 positions matching TRBD2. Looked up from germline, CDR1 is SGHAT and CDR2 is FQDESV (reference sequence). The V and J ends lost 5 bases and 3 bases, in that order; junction bases with no gene match: 10. The CDR3 extends over 18 amino acids. CDR3 residues: CASSPGPGLAGGEETQYF. CDR3 bases: TGTGCCAGCAGCCCTGGACCGGGACTAGCGGGGGGCGAAGAGACCCAGTACTTC.

The chain recombines TRBV6-1 with TRBJ2-3; 10 bases align to TRBD2. The CDR3 loop spans 15 amino acids. The junction had 4 bases not matched to a gene; V was cut back by 7 bases and J by 0 bases. Per germline, CDR1 MNHNS and CDR2 SASEGT. Here the CDR3 DNA reads TGTGCCAGCAAAGAAGCGGGAGGGAGCACAGATACGCAGTATTTT. This encodes CASKEAGGSTDTQYF.

The V gene is TRBV25-1, the J gene TRBJ1-2, with D perhaps TRBD1 (5 bases). CDR3 length: 14 amino acids. V was clipped by 2 bases and J by 3 bases, with 10 bases between them. From germline, CDR1 is MGHDK and CDR2 SYGVNS. The CDR3 coding sequence is TGTGCCAGCAGTGAACAAGGGGTACACTATGGCTACACCTTC. As protein: CASSEQGVHYGYTF.